One and the same sample provided the 27 T cell receptor beta chains below, sequenced in a study of CD8 T cells in ankylosing spondylitis. TCRdb passed the 5' RACE reads through MiXCR, listing each CDR3 protein once. The sample has tens of thousands of distinct CDR3 sequences, around 25% seen once. The sample was blood, either unsorted or a sorted T cell fraction (not recorded which). The source is a male donor with ankylosing spondylitis or in good health (not recorded which).

The table lists this clonotype with many counts. The V and J genes are TRBV20-1 and TRBJ1-5, with 10 bases that match TRBD1. Trimming cost V 0 bases and J 9 bases; bases outside gene matches: 11. Germline loops: CDR1 DFQATT, CDR2 SNEGSKA (reference sequence). The CDR3 has 16 amino acids. The CDR3 region is CSARDPTEGQGTPQHF. CDR3 sequence (DNA): TGCAGTGCTAGAGATCCGACAGAGGGACAGGGGACGCCCCAGCATTTT.

The chain carries TRBV5-6 and TRBJ2-5; D possibly matches TRBD1 or TRBD2 (6 bases each). The CDR3 loop spans 15 amino acids. CDR1 is SGHDT, CDR2 YYEEEE, per germline. Trimming cost V 2 bases and J 3 bases, with 14 bases left between them. The CDR3 is CASSFSSGAEETQYF. CDR3 DNA sequence: TGTGCCAGCAGCTTCAGTTCGGGGGCGGAAGAGACCCAGTACTTC.

This clonotype was counted a single time. The CDR3 coding sequence is TGTGCCATCAGTGAGTCGATGGAGTACACTGAAGCTTTCTTT. It encodes CAISESMEYTEAFF. The genes are TRBV10-3 and TRBJ1-1; unclear D gene. This CDR3 has 14 amino acids. Trimming left V 0 bases short and J 3 bases short, with 8 bases between. The germline gives CDR1 ENHRY, CDR2 SYGVKD.

This clonotype has a count of ten or more. The chain joins TRBV24-1 to TRBJ2-1; 7 nucleotides match TRBD2. V trimming: 9 bases; J trimming: 5 bases; junction bases outside the gene matches: 6. The CDR3 contains 13 residues. Per the germline V gene, CDR1 is KGHDR and CDR2 is SFDVKD. Written as DNA, the CDR3 is TGTGCCACCGCCTTGGGAGGGAACAATGAGCAGTTCTTC. Translated, it gives CATALGGNNEQFF.

This clonotype appeared once. The rearrangement links TRBV7-2 to TRBJ1-5; D perhaps matches TRBD1 (6 bases). The germline V gene encodes CDR1 SGHTA and CDR2 FQGNSA. Trimming cost V 5 bases and J 1 base, with 12 bases left between them. The CDR3 contains 15 residues. As DNA, the CDR3 is TGTGCCAGCAGCAACAGGGTCGGAAGCAATCAGCCCCAGCATTTT. Translation: CASSNRVGSNQPQHF.

This clonotype was seen only a few times. J is TRBJ2-5 and V is TRBV9; TRBD2 agrees at 7 bases. The CDR3 loop spans 14 amino acids. V shed 0 bases, J shed 5 bases, and the junction held 4 bases outside the gene matches. Germline CDR1 and CDR2: SGDLS and YYNGEE. DNA of the CDR3: TGTGCCAGCAGCGTAGCGGGAGGAGGGGAGACCCAGTACTTC. Translating gives CASSVAGGGETQYF.

This clonotype was found many times. The V gene is TRBV7-6, the J gene TRBJ1-1; D is undetermined. The CDR3 totals 15 residues. V lost 5 bases, J lost 4 bases, and 17 bases lay in between. CDR1 is SGHVS, CDR2 FNYEAQ, per germline. The CDR3 protein is CASSPKWRLSTEAFF. Here the CDR3 DNA reads TGTGCCAGCAGCCCCAAGTGGCGACTATCCACTGAAGCTTTCTTT. Complete variable domain (other parts from reference TRBV7-6 and TRBJ1-1): GAGVSQSPRYKVTKRGQDVALRCDPISGHVSLYWYRQALGQGPEFLTYFNYEAQQDKSGLPNDRFSAERPEGSISTLTIQRTEQRDSAMYRCASSPKWRLSTEAFFGQGTRLTVV.

This clonotype was observed a few times. The CDR3 DNA reads as TGCGCCAGCAGCTCACGGACTAGCTCCTACAATGAGCAGTTCTTC. Translation gives CASSSRTSSYNEQFF. The chain combines TRBV5-1 with TRBJ2-1; TRBD2 matches 7 bases. The V segment lost 3 bases and the J segment 0 bases; nucleotides outside the gene matches: 3. The CDR3 has 15 amino acids. CDR1 is SGHRS and CDR2 is YFSETQ in the germline V gene.

There are a few counts of this clonotype. V and J are TRBV10-3 and TRBJ2-2; 7 nucleotides align to TRBD2. Germline V gene data show CDR1 as ENHRY and CDR2 as SYGVKD. The CDR3 is 16 residues long. V was clipped by 5 bases and J by 6 bases; unmatched bases: 12. The CDR3 reads CAISPRGGRGAGELFF. DNA for the CDR3: TGTGCCATCAGTCCTAGGGGCGGGAGAGGAGCCGGGGAGCTGTTTTTT.

This chain joins TRBV12-3 or TRBV12-4 and TRBJ2-4, with D perhaps matching TRBD2 (6 bases). This CDR3 comprises 12 residues. V lost 4 bases and J 5 bases, leaving 6 bases between the germline ends. CDR3 protein: CASSSGENIQYF. The CDR3 region has the DNA TGTGCCAGCAGTTCGGGAGAAAACATTCAGTACTTC.

Remarks on this clonotype: At one end the junction does not follow the germline gene, possibly because of a read error. The chain couples TRBV5-1 to TRBJ1-2; D possibly corresponds to TRBD1 (5 bases). CDR1 is SGHRS, CDR2 YFSETQ, per germline. The CDR3 spans 16 residues. CDR3 sequence reads: CACSLVGGTQGYGYTF. The CDR3, as DNA: TGCGCCTGCAGCTTGGTGGGAGGTACCCAGGGCTATGGCTACACCTTC.

The chain has TRBV6-1 and TRBJ1-1; D ambiguous. The germline CDR1 and CDR2 sequences are MNHNS and SASEGT. There are 13 residues in the CDR3. Trimming took 6 bases from V and 1 from J, leaving 9 bases between them. The CDR3 spells CASRRSRNTEAFF. In DNA form, the CDR3 reads TGTGCCAGCAGGCGCAGCCGGAACACTGAAGCTTTCTTT.

The chain carries TRBV6-2 or TRBV6-3 and TRBJ2-2; D remains ambiguous. The length of the CDR3 is 13 residues. CDR1 MNHEY and CDR2 SVGEGT come from the germline V gene. The germline V and J ends were trimmed by 4 bases and 2 bases, with 5 bases remaining between them. CDR3: CASSWGNTGELFF. The CDR3 nucleotides are TGTGCCAGCAGTTGGGGTAACACCGGGGAGCTGTTTTTT.

The gene calls are TRBV7-2 and TRBJ2-2, with 8 bases fitting TRBD2. Trimming at V came to 3 bases and at J to 1 base, leaving 4 bases not matched to a gene. CDR1 and CDR2 from the germline V gene are SGHTA and FQGNSA. This CDR3 spans 16 amino acids. The CDR3 loop is CASSFSAGGNTGELFF. In DNA form, the CDR3 reads TGTGCCAGCAGCTTCAGCGCGGGGGGGAACACCGGGGAGCTGTTTTTT.

In its sample, this clonotype was seen a few times. The J gene is TRBJ1-5, the V gene TRBV7-9; D gene uncertain. Germline CDR1 is SEHNR and CDR2 is FQNEAQ (reference sequence). Trimming stripped 1 base from V and 3 bases from J, with 10 bases between. CDR3 length equals 15 residues. CDR3 in amino acids: CASSLGLGPNQPQHF. The CDR3, as DNA: TGTGCCAGCAGCTTAGGTCTAGGGCCCAATCAGCCCCAGCATTTT.

V is TRBV29-1 and J is TRBJ1-1, with 8 bases that match TRBD1. There are 12 residues in the CDR3. The V gene end was trimmed by 4 bases and the J gene end by 4 bases; junction bases not matched to a gene: 2. In germline, CDR1 is SQVTM, CDR2 ANQGSEA. This chain's CDR3 is CSVGGTGTEAFF. In DNA, the CDR3 is TGCAGCGTTGGGGGGACAGGCACTGAAGCTTTCTTT.

The chain links TRBV12-3 or TRBV12-4 to TRBJ2-5; D is ambiguous. CDR3 length equals 11 residues. With 5 bases removed from V and 5 bases from J, the gap between germline ends came to 6 bases. The CDR3 sequence is CASSPGETQYF. CDR3 sequence (DNA): TGTGCCAGCAGTCCCGGGGAGACCCAGTACTTC.

V usage is TRBV18 and J usage is TRBJ2-1, with 7 bases aligning to TRBD2. The CDR3 consists of 16 residues. The germline V gene has CDR1 KGHSH and CDR2 LQKENI. J lost 2 bases, V lost 1 base, and 5 bases had no gene match. The DNA for the CDR3 is TGTGCCAGCTCACCACTTAGCGGGCCAACCTACAATGAGCAGTTCTTC. Encoded protein: CASSPLSGPTYNEQFF.

This clonotype was observed a handful of times. The rearrangement links TRBV2 to TRBJ2-5; no definite D call. The CDR3 length is 13 residues. V lost 5 bases and J 5 bases, leaving 12 bases between the germline ends. The germline V gene has CDR1 SNHLY and CDR2 FYNNEI. CDR3 region: CASSLRLLETQYF. CDR3 bases: TGTGCCAGCAGTCTTAGGCTTCTGGAGACCCAGTACTTC.

In its sample, this clonotype was seen many times. The chain is built from TRBV11-2 and TRBJ2-3; D might be TRBD2 (5 bases). The V and J ends lost 6 bases and 5 bases respectively, with 24 bases between them. This CDR3 spans 17 amino acids. Looked up from germline, CDR1 is SGHAT and CDR2 is FQNNGV. The CDR3 spells CASSPDVDWKGLDTQYF. Written as DNA, the CDR3 is TGTGCCAGCAGTCCCGATGTGGACTGGAAAGGGTTAGATACGCAGTATTTT.

The chain couples TRBV7-9 to TRBJ1-6; 10 positions agree with TRBD1. CDR1 is SEHNR, CDR2 FQNEAQ, per germline (reference sequence). V dropped 3 bases and J dropped 8; count of bases not matched to a gene: 7. There are 16 residues in the CDR3. In nucleotides, the CDR3 is TGTGCCAGCAGCTTCACAACCGGGACAGGGGATTCACCCCTCCACTTT. Its protein product is CASSFTTGTGDSPLHF.

This clonotype appeared a few times. CDR3 in DNA: TGCAGCGTCAAGACCCCCCTCGGCGACACTGAAGCTTTCTTT. Its translation is CSVKTPLGDTEAFF. The chain combines TRBV29-1 with TRBJ1-1; D not certain. Looked up from germline, CDR1 is SQVTM and CDR2 is ANQGSEA. Trimming removed 6 bases from V and 3 bases from J, with 17 bases in between. There are 14 residues in the CDR3.

The V gene is TRBV5-1, the J gene TRBJ1-1; 8 nucleotides match TRBD1. Losses at the gene ends were 2 bases for V and 2 bases for J; bases not matched to a gene: 8. CDR3 length: 16 residues. CDR1 is SGHRS and CDR2 is YFSETQ in the germline V gene. The CDR3 here is CASSFWTGRGNTEAFF. CDR3 DNA: TGCGCCAGCAGCTTCTGGACAGGGAGGGGAAACACTGAAGCTTTCTTT.

The V gene is TRBV7-9, the J gene TRBJ1-5; no firm D call. The V gene's germline CDR1 is SEHNR and CDR2 FQNEAQ (reference sequence). Between the trimmed V and J ends, which lost 5 bases and 4 bases, there was a span of 9 bases. CDR3 length: 13 amino acids. CDR3 loop: CASSNRGNQPQHF. The CDR3 DNA is TGTGCCAGCAGCAACCGGGGAAATCAGCCCCAGCATTTT.

The chain combines TRBV20-1 with TRBJ2-3; a weak D match, TRBD1 (5 bases). CDR3 length: 12 amino acids. Germline V gene data show CDR1 as DFQATT and CDR2 as SNEGSKA (reference sequence). Trimming removed 5 bases at V and 8 bases at J, with 14 bases between. The CDR3 spells CSAQGGYGTQYF. CDR3 nucleotide sequence: TGCAGTGCTCAGGGTGGGTACGGTACGCAGTATTTT.

In its sample, this clonotype was seen a few times. This chain links TRBV5-1 with TRBJ2-1; D might be TRBD2 (6 bases). Germline CDR1 is SGHRS and CDR2 is YFSETQ. CDR3 length equals 14 residues. The ends were cut back, 6 bases at V and 6 bases at J, with 16 bases in the middle. The CDR3 region is CASNEAGLGNEQFF. CDR3 sequence (DNA): TGCGCCAGCAACGAAGCGGGCTTGGGCAATGAGCAGTTCTTC.

The chain couples TRBV27 to TRBJ1-1, with D possibly TRBD1 on 5 matching bases. V was trimmed by 4 bases and J by 7 bases, leaving 13 bases between them. Looked up from germline, CDR1 is MNHEY and CDR2 is SMNVEV (reference sequence). The CDR3 extends over 13 amino acids. The CDR3 DNA reads as TGTGCCAGCAGTTGGGGGGAGGATTTTGAAGCTTTCTTT. Encoded protein: CASSWGEDFEAFF.